The clone carrying this T cell receptor beta chain has just a few counts. CDR3 size: 16 residues. The V gene's germline CDR1 is SGHRS and CDR2 YFSETQ. J lost 7 bases, V lost 4 bases, and 7 bases had no gene match. The data belong to a study of T cells after yellow fever vaccination. TCRdb reprocessed the 5' RACE reads with MiXCR, giving one entry per CDR3 protein. The table lists approximately 600,000 distinct CDR3 sequences, about 12% of them singletons, with around 14% in the top ten. This TCR came from a man aged 25 to 40 who received the YFV17D yellow fever vaccine. Specimen: PBMCs, collected on the day of the yellow fever booster vaccination. This chain connects TRBV5-1 to TRBJ2-2; TRBD2 matches at 13 bases. The CDR3 here is CASSTRTSGSYGELFF. The DNA for the CDR3 is TGCGCCAGCAGCACTCGGACTAGCGGGAGTTACGGGGAGCTGTTTTTT.